This entry is about one T cell receptor beta chain. The specificity of this receptor is unknown. Base quality data are lacking; no much larger clone is found one base away. The CDR3 holds 15 amino acids from the cysteine to the phenylalanine. Only the CDR3 region is kept as DNA, spanning 45 bases read in frame from base 1. CDR1 and CDR2 were assigned from the germline V gene as MNHEY and SVGAGI. V lost 0 bases and J lost 5 bases; the stretch between them is 13 bases long. This specimen belongs to a study of OX40 agonist ivuxolimab in advanced cancers. The study in broad terms: Ivuxolimab, which targeted the costimulatory receptor OX40 (CD134), was an agonistic, fully human IgG2 monoclonal antibody. Intravenous ivuxolimab was administered to patients every 2 weeks at six dose levels: 0.01, 0.1, 0.3, 1.5, 3 and 10 mg/kg. Of the roughly 52 dose-escalation patients, hepatocellular carcinoma was present in around 20, melanoma in roughly 15, renal cell carcinoma in 9 and head and neck cancer in 9. A male proportion of nearly 85% and a mean age of approximately 62 years, ranging from 23 to 79, were recorded for the dose-escalation cohort. Prior anti-PD-1, anti-PD-L1 or anti-CTLA-4 therapy was permitted, and checkpoint inhibitors had been received by around 40% of dose-escalation patients. Partial responses occurred in three dose-escalation patients: two with cutaneous melanoma and one with hepatocellular carcinoma. Peripheral TCRbeta sequencing was intended to test whether TCR sequence diversity was altered and clonal T-cell expansion was caused by ivuxolimab. The monotherapy dose-escalation portion (N of about 49 patients) of the phase I ivuxolimab trial is reported in the paper.

The trial excluded patients who had a history of autoimmune disease or who were on systemic immunosuppression. Peripheral blood for TCR sequencing was collected from all dose cohorts at baseline, on cycle 4 day 1, and on cycle 7 day 1. Samples were obtained from an open-label, multicenter, first-in-human phase I dose-escalation trial of ivuxolimab. Adults with locally advanced or metastatic melanoma, renal cell, hepatocellular, or head and neck squamous cell carcinoma were enrolled in the trial. CD4+ and CD8+ T cells were sorted separately from peripheral blood before TCR sequencing. What the research found in general, with its limitations: After ivuxolimab, CD8+ T cells had more expanded clones than CD4+ T cells on average. Low levels of normalized T-cell clonal expansion were also seen in some nonresponding patients. Partial responders in the 0.1-3.0 mg/kg groups had among the lowest normalized peripheral clonal expansion, especially among CD8+ T cells. At doses of 0.1 to 3.0 mg/kg, clonal expansion of both CD4+ and CD8+ T cells in blood was seen between baseline and week 6. Antigen specificity was not determined for the clonally expanded peripheral T cells.

Genomic DNA was isolated from the sorted cells so that the TCRbeta CDR3 region could be sequenced. The immunoSEQ Assay was used to sequence the TCRbeta CDR3 regions. As stored in TCRdb, this immuneACCESS dataset retains in-frame rearrangements with V and J assigned. A fraction of the clones does not appear; measured against another copy, unresolved V genes explain less than half of the discrepancy, and the remainder lacks a known reason. This sample comprises 70,000 to 95,000 clones, roughly nine tenths of them detected only once. The top ten constitute under 15% of the sample. The material sequenced was CD4+ or CD8+ T cells sorted from blood, taken in a trial of the OX40 agonist ivuxolimab. The rearranged chain carries TRBV6-5 and TRBJ2-5, with the D assignment possibly TRBD1 or TRBD2, given 6 matching bases for each. The receptor was isolated from an adult with an advanced solid tumor such as melanoma, head and neck, liver or kidney cancer. The CDR3 is CASSYSGGAGETQYF. The DNA sequence is TGTGCCAGCAGTTACTCGGGGGGCGCGGGGGAGACCCAGTACTTC.